This TCR beta chain was profiled in a study of blood T cells in healthy people across ages. This clonotype was counted only a few times. The J segment lost 7 bases and the V segment lost 4 bases, leaving 11 bases of the junction unmatched. The CDR3 contains 16 residues. The V gene's germline CDR1 is MDHEN and CDR2 SYDVKM. A second PCR of roughly 7 to 11 cycles used a sample-barcoded 5' primer and a J-beta primer mix. TCRdb redid the calling of the 5' RACE reads with MiXCR, one entry per CDR3 protein. The profile covers about 1.5 million distinct CDR3 sequences, with about 40% appearing a single time and roughly 8.2% taken by the ten largest. The individuals who served as donors were healthy Caucasians living in Russia, aged about 6 to 90.

The rearrangement joins TRBV28 to TRBJ1-5, with TRBD1 matching over 9 bases. This receptor was taken from a young woman in good health. Sequencing was performed on blood. The chain's CDR3 is CASSSSGTGREQPQHF. The CDR3, as DNA: TGTGCCAGCAGTTCTTCCGGGACAGGGCGCGAGCAGCCCCAGCATTTT.